Shown below are 17 T cell receptor beta chains from a single sample sequenced in a study of shared clonotypes between healthy human individuals. Assay: immunoSEQ multiplex PCR; the TCRdb copy retains only in-frame clones and omits some. The sample includes some 1,900,000 clones, just under 95% of them seen just once. CD45RO-negative, CCR7-selected cells formed the naive CD8 fraction, which excluded terminally differentiated effector memory CD45RA+ cells. Specimen: naive CD8+ T cells sorted from blood. These receptors came from a man aged 18 to 30 in good health.

The chain carries TRBV5-6 and TRBJ2-6; no clear D. The CDR3 has 19 residues. Trimming removed 1 base at V and 5 bases at J, with 22 bases between. Germline values: CDR1 SGHDT, CDR2 YYEEEE. The CDR3 sequence is CASSLLEWRTARRANVLTF. The CDR3 nucleotides read TGTGCCAGCAGCTTGTTAGAATGGCGAACGGCGAGAAGGGCCAACGTCCTGACTTTC. Using reference TRBV5-6 and TRBJ2-6 for the parts outside the CDR3, the full variable domain is DAGVTQSPTHLIKTRGQQVTLRCSPKSGHDTVSWYQQALGQGPQFIFQYYEEEERQRGNFPDRFSGHQFPNYSSELNVNALLLGDSALYLCASSLLEWRTARRANVLTFGAGSRLTVL.

The chain has TRBV19 and TRBJ2-5; D is ambiguous. The CDR3 consists of 13 residues. The V end was cut by 3 bases, the J end by 5 bases, with 10 bases between. Germline-derived CDR1 and CDR2 are LNHDA and SQIVND (reference sequence). The CDR3 nucleotides are TGTGCCAGTAGTATCCCCTACATCGAGACCCAGTACTTC. As protein: CASSIPYIETQYF.

The V and J genes are TRBV4-1 and TRBJ1-6; TRBD1 might be the D (5 bases). Germline CDR1 reads MGHRA; CDR2 reads YSYEKL. CDR3 length: 17 amino acids. Trimming took 0 bases from V and 10 from J, leaving 19 bases between them. The CDR3: CASSQDVLQARGSPLHF. Written as DNA, the CDR3 is TGCGCCAGCAGCCAAGATGTGTTACAGGCCCGAGGCTCACCCCTCCACTTT.

This chain joins TRBV27 and TRBJ2-3; no clear D. The CDR3 contains 13 residues. Trimming pared 7 bases from V and 0 bases from J, leaving 8 bases between. The germline gives CDR1 MNHEY, CDR2 SMNVEV (reference sequence). The CDR3 loop is CASMSGSTDTQYF. The CDR3 nucleotides read TGTGCCAGCATGTCCGGGAGCACAGATACGCAGTATTTT.

The rearrangement uses TRBV6-1 and TRBJ1-3; 8 nucleotides match TRBD1. The CDR3 loop spans 16 amino acids. J was trimmed by 2 bases and V by 4 bases; bases with no gene match: 7. CDR1 is MNHNS, CDR2 SASEGT, per germline. The CDR3 nucleotides are TGTGCCAGCAGTGTAACCCCCAGGGGGCCTGGAAACACCATATATTTT. It specifies CASSVTPRGPGNTIYF.

Turning to this clone: Other DNA sequences within the sample encode an identical CDR3. The chain employs TRBV4-1 and TRBJ2-1; D might be TRBD1 (5 bases). Germline V gene sequence: CDR1 MGHRA, CDR2 YSYEKL. CDR3 length equals 12 residues. V dropped 4 bases and J dropped 6 bases, with 7 bases sitting between them. This CDR3 is CASSPQGNEQFF. DNA for the CDR3: TGCGCCAGCAGCCCCCAGGGCAATGAGCAGTTCTTC.

V is TRBV27 and J is TRBJ1-5; 10 nucleotides align to TRBD1. Losses at the gene ends were 5 bases for V and 0 bases for J; bases not matched to a gene: 13. Germline V gives CDR1 MNHEY, CDR2 SMNVEV (reference sequence). The CDR3 sequence is 19 residues long. The CDR3 sequence: CASSARSGTGDYSNQPQHF. The CDR3 nucleotides are TGTGCCAGCAGTGCTCGGTCCGGGACAGGGGACTATAGCAATCAGCCCCAGCATTTT.

V and J are TRBV29-1 and TRBJ1-1; tentatively, D is TRBD1 (6 bases). CDR1 is SQVTM and CDR2 is ANQGSEA in the germline V gene. The CDR3 runs 13 residues. Trimming pared 3 bases from V and 6 bases from J, leaving 14 bases between. In DNA form, the CDR3 reads TGCAGCGTTGATGGTCAGGGGAGACCTGAAGCTTTCTTT. Translating gives CSVDGQGRPEAFF.

V is TRBV25-1 and J is TRBJ2-7; D uncertain. Germline CDR1 and CDR2: MGHDK and SYGVNS. Trimming shortened V by 8 bases and J by 2 bases, and 10 bases separated the two germline ends. This CDR3 has 12 residues. DNA of the CDR3: TGTGCCAGCGCGAAGAGCCCCTACGAGCAGTACTTC. Its translation is CASAKSPYEQYF.

The CDR3 loop is CASSTDRGSSYEQYF. The CDR3 DNA reads as TGTGCCAGCAGTACCGACAGGGGATCTTCCTACGAGCAGTACTTC. The chain links TRBV27 to TRBJ2-7; 8 nucleotides agree with TRBD1. The V gene's germline CDR1 is MNHEY and CDR2 SMNVEV (reference sequence). The CDR3 has 15 amino acids. The V segment lost 5 bases and the J segment 1 base; nucleotides outside the gene matches: 7.

V usage is TRBV5-6 and J usage is TRBJ2-5; the match to TRBD2 covers 11 bases. The V segment lost 2 bases and the J segment 1 base; nucleotides outside the gene matches: 1. This CDR3 spans 15 amino acids. The germline gives CDR1 SGHDT, CDR2 YYEEEE. CDR3 sequence reads: CASSFGTSGQETQYF. The CDR3 DNA sequence: TGTGCCAGCAGCTTTGGGACTAGCGGCCAAGAGACCCAGTACTTC.

J is TRBJ1-5 and V is TRBV6-1; D is possibly TRBD1 (6 bases). Germline V CDR1 and CDR2: MNHNS, SASEGT. The CDR3 extends over 20 amino acids. V was shortened by 4 bases and J by 0 bases, with 25 bases between the two germline ends. CDR3 nucleotide sequence: TGTGCCAGCAGTGGGACTAGCAGGGGCTTCGAGGGGTATAGCAATCAGCCCCAGCATTTT. As protein: CASSGTSRGFEGYSNQPQHF.

This clone was counted a single time. The chain's CDR3 is CASSFGTEDYEQYF. CDR3 in DNA: TGCGCCAGCAGCTTTGGGACAGAGGACTACGAGCAGTACTTC. V gene TRBV5-1 combines with J gene TRBJ2-7; 7 bases map to TRBD1. V gave up 2 bases and J gave up 3 bases; unmatched junction bases: 5. Germline assignment: CDR1 SGHRS and CDR2 YFSETQ. This CDR3 has 14 residues.

The genes are TRBV6-5 and TRBJ2-2; D perhaps matches TRBD1 (5 bases). Trimming stripped 2 bases from V and 4 bases from J, with 11 bases between. Germline values: CDR1 MNHEY, CDR2 SVGAGI. CDR3 length equals 15 residues. The CDR3 region is CASSYGQGATGELFF. CDR3 sequence (DNA): TGTGCCAGCAGTTACGGCCAGGGCGCCACCGGGGAGCTGTTTTTT.

The chain uses TRBV7-2 and TRBJ2-5; 9 bases line up with TRBD2. V lost 6 bases to trimming and J lost 4 bases; unmatched junction nucleotides: 9. Germline V gene data show CDR1 as SGHTA and CDR2 as FQGNSA. This CDR3 is 15 amino acids long. The CDR3 DNA reads as TGTGCCAGCAGTTCTATAGCGGGAGTCAGAGAGACCCAGTACTTC. It yields the protein CASSSIAGVRETQYF.

The chain carries TRBV9 and TRBJ2-5; D might be TRBD1 or TRBD2, each matching 6 bases. CDR1 and CDR2 (germline): SGDLS, YYNGEE. The length of the CDR3 is 15 residues. Trimming cost V 0 bases and J 4 bases, with 13 bases left between them. In nucleotides, the CDR3 is TGTGCCAGCAGCGTAGGCGGGACACGTGGAGAGACCCAGTACTTC. This sequence encodes CASSVGGTRGETQYF.

This clone was found a few times. The sample holds other DNA sequences that translate to the same CDR3. The chain is built from TRBV5-4 and TRBJ2-3; D not certain. The CDR3 covers 11 residues. V lost 2 bases and J 5 bases, leaving 3 bases between the germline ends. Germline V gene data show CDR1 as SGHNT and CDR2 as YYREEE (reference sequence). CDR3 DNA: TGTGCCAGCAGCTTTCTAGATACGCAGTATTTT. The encoded protein is CASSFLDTQYF.